The present T cell receptor beta chain was sequenced within a study of blood T cell repertoires in COVID-19. Study-level information: Some COVID-19 samples were acute and others convalescent; all came from the United States, Italy and Spain.

Original methodology: Amplification of reference gene primers provided the estimated nucleated cell counts. The table came from immunoSEQ multiplex PCR; TCRdb's copy has only in-frame clones and leaves some out. From that table come the V and J calls and clone size; the DNA was used to work out D and trimming. Of around 230,000 clones listed, around four fifths are singletons. Germline loops: CDR1 SGHAT, CDR2 FQDESV (reference sequence). V was pared by 6 bases and J by 3 bases, with 3 bases of the junction left unmatched. This CDR3 is 13 amino acids long. This clone was counted a single time. Sequencing was carried out using peripheral blood. The chain couples TRBV11-1 to TRBJ1-2, with TRBD1 identical over 8 bases. This sequence originates from a woman aged 40 to 55 with active or convalescent COVID-19. The CDR3: CASSEDRDYGYTF. The DNA for the CDR3 is TGTGCCAGCAGTGAGGACAGGGACTATGGCTACACCTTC.